A selection of T cell receptor beta chains follows, all from one sample in a study of CD8 T cells in ankylosing spondylitis. TCRdb processed the 5' RACE reads anew with MiXCR; each CDR3 protein has one entry. Of more than 110,000 distinct CDR3 sequences in the sample, approximately 9.2% were seen once. Sequencing was performed on synovial fluid, either unsorted or a sorted T cell fraction (not recorded which). These receptors were obtained from a male donor with ankylosing spondylitis. The CDR3 runs from the conserved cysteine through the conserved F or W. Each record gives: D gene, clone size, J gene, V gene, CDR3 protein, CDR3 DNA. A D gene is named only where the DNA matches it firmly. A clone size is listed for some rows: how often the clone was seen (once, few, many), or a class if it is expanded.

NA many TRBJ1-2 TRBV4-3 CASSQDQKASRGGYTF TGCGCCAGCAGCCAAGATCAGAAGGCCTCCCGAGGCGGCTACACCTTC
NA many TRBJ1-1 TRBV3-1 CASRRREGTEAFF TGTGCCAGCAGGCGCAGGGAGGGTACTGAAGCTTTCTTT
NA many TRBJ2-7 TRBV20-1 CSALLPVGEHEQYF TGCAGTGCTCTACTGCCGGTTGGCGAGCACGAGCAGTACTTC
TRBD2 many TRBJ2-3 TRBV7-2 CASSPYRAGVGADTQYF TGTGCCAGCAGCCCCTATCGGGCGGGAGTGGGGGCAGATACGCAGTATTTT
TRBD1 NA TRBJ1-1 TRBV12-3/TRBV12-4 CASSPRQGITEAFF TGTGCCAGCAGTCCCAGACAGGGGATCACTGAAGCTTTCTTT
NA many TRBJ1-4 TRBV12-3/TRBV12-4 CASSWGGVNEKLFF TGTGCCAGCAGTTGGGGGGGTGTGAATGAAAAACTGTTTTTT
NA many TRBJ2-5 TRBV3-1 CASSQGRGGVETQYF TGTGCCAGCAGCCAAGGACGGGGTGGAGTAGAGACCCAGTACTTC
NA many TRBJ2-6 TRBV5-1 CASSLVGASSGANVLTF TGCGCCAGCAGCTTGGTGGGAGCATCCTCTGGGGCCAACGTCCTGACTTTC
TRBD1 many TRBJ1-3 TRBV10-3 CATVGQGMAGNTIYF TGTGCCACGGTGGGACAGGGTATGGCTGGAAACACCATATATTTT
NA many TRBJ1-1 TRBV5-1 CASSPWDGLNTEAFF TGCGCCAGCAGCCCCTGGGACGGATTGAACACTGAAGCTTTCTTT
TRBD1 many TRBJ1-5 TRBV29-1 CSVEGQGIRPQHF TGCAGCGTTGAAGGACAGGGGATACGGCCCCAGCATTTT
NA NA TRBJ2-1 TRBV10-1 CASSRGDSLNEQFF TGCGCCAGCAGTAGGGGGGACAGCCTCAATGAGCAGTTCTTC
TRBD2 NA TRBJ2-1 TRBV7-2 CASSSGLAPYNEQFF TGTGCCAGCAGCTCAGGACTAGCACCCTACAATGAGCAGTTCTTC
NA few TRBJ2-1 TRBV28 CASSYGEQFF TGTGCCAGCAGTTACGGGGAGCAGTTCTTC
NA NA TRBJ2-7 TRBV5-1 CASSLGNTNYEQYF TGCGCCAGCAGCTTGGGAAACACAAACTACGAGCAGTACTTC
NA NA TRBJ1-1 TRBV11-3 CASSFLPDTEAFF TGTGCCAGCAGCTTCCTCCCCGACACTGAAGCTTTCTTT
NA many TRBJ1-5 TRBV28 CASSSEDGIGWPQHF TGTGCCAGCAGTTCTGAGGACGGTATTGGGTGGCCCCAGCATTTT
NA many TRBJ1-4 TRBV11-2 CASSRVTIDEKLFF TGTGCCAGCAGCCGTGTTACAATTGATGAAAAACTGTTTTTT
TRBD1 many TRBJ2-1 TRBV20-1 CSAPDRVDEQFF TGCAGTGCTCCTGACAGGGTGGATGAGCAGTTCTTC
NA few TRBJ1-2 TRBV11-1 CASSAYRGYGYTF TGTGCCAGCAGCGCCTACCGGGGCTATGGCTACACCTTC
NA many TRBJ1-1 TRBV20-1 CSAPPGGRGNTEAFF TGCAGTGCTCCCCCGGGCGGCAGGGGGAACACTGAAGCTTTCTTT